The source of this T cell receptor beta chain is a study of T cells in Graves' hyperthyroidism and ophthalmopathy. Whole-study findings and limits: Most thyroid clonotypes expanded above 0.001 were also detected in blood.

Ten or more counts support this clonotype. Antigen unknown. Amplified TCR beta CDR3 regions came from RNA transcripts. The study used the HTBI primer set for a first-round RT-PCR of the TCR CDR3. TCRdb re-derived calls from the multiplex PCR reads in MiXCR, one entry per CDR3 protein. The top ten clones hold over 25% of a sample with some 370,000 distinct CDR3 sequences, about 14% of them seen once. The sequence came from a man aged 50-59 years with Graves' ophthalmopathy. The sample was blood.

CDR3 amino acids: CSAREDRGYSPLHF. For the CDR3, the DNA is TGCAGTGCTAGAGAGGACAGGGGTTATTCACCCCTCCACTTT. V gene TRBV20-1 combines with J gene TRBJ1-6; TRBD1 agrees at 9 bases. The junction had 2 bases not matched to a gene; V was cut back by 0 bases and J by 8 bases. The CDR3 spans 14 residues. Per germline, CDR1 DFQATT and CDR2 SNEGSKA (reference sequence).